The rows below give T cell receptor beta chains drawn from one sample of a study of T cell responses to AZD1222 COVID-19 vaccine. Produced via immunoSEQ multiplex PCR; TCRdb's table is partial and in-frame only. The data hold roughly 120,000 clones, with over 75% observed a single time. Sample: peripheral blood, taken on day 0 of AZD1222 vaccination. The receptors originated from an adult in good health. Both conserved end residues are part of each CDR3. The D gene is left open where the match is weak. Size tells how often a clone was seen (once, few, many) or the class of an expanded clone, and some rows leave it out.

d_gene: -
v_gene: TRBV27
abundance: -
j_gene: TRBJ1-4
CDR3nt: TGTGCCAGCTGGTCAACCGTCGATGAAAAACTGTTTTTT
CDR3aa: CASWSTVDEKLFF

d_gene: -
v_gene: TRBV4-1
abundance: -
j_gene: TRBJ1-5
CDR3nt: TGCGCCAGCAGCCAAGAAGGAGGTGGGTGGAATCAGCCCCAGCATTTT
CDR3aa: CASSQEGGGWNQPQHF

d_gene: TRBD1
v_gene: TRBV9
abundance: -
j_gene: TRBJ2-1
CDR3nt: TGTGCCAGCAGCACGACAGCCGGGACAGGGACCTACAATGAGCAGTTCTTC
CDR3aa: CASSTTAGTGTYNEQFF

d_gene: TRBD1
v_gene: TRBV7-2
abundance: once
j_gene: TRBJ1-1
CDR3nt: TGTGCCAGCAGCTTAGGTACAGGGGGGGCCGGTGAAGCTTTCTTT
CDR3aa: CASSLGTGGAGEAFF

d_gene: -
v_gene: TRBV5-1
abundance: few
j_gene: TRBJ1-1
CDR3nt: TGCGCCAGCACTCCGAACGGACAGACCTCGAACACTGAAGCTTTCTTT
CDR3aa: CASTPNGQTSNTEAFF

d_gene: -
v_gene: TRBV9
abundance: -
j_gene: TRBJ1-2
CDR3nt: TGTGCCAGCAGCCCTCAACATAAGAACTATGGCTACACCTTC
CDR3aa: CASSPQHKNYGYTF

d_gene: -
v_gene: TRBV7-9
abundance: once
j_gene: TRBJ2-7
CDR3nt: TGTGCCAGCAGCTCAGGTGGGGTCTACGAGCAGTACTTC
CDR3aa: CASSSGGVYEQYF

d_gene: TRBD2
v_gene: TRBV27
abundance: -
j_gene: TRBJ2-1
CDR3nt: TGTGCCAGCAGTTTGGGGACTAGCGGGGGAGAGCAGTTCTTC
CDR3aa: CASSLGTSGGEQFF

d_gene: TRBD1
v_gene: TRBV20-1
abundance: -
j_gene: TRBJ2-1
CDR3nt: TGCAGTGCTAGTGATACCGGGACAGGGGAAGGCAATGAGCAGTTCTTC
CDR3aa: CSASDTGTGEGNEQFF

d_gene: -
v_gene: TRBV6-5
abundance: -
j_gene: TRBJ1-5
CDR3nt: TGTGCCAGCAGTTACCAAGGAGAGGGCCAGCCCCAGCATTTT
CDR3aa: CASSYQGEGQPQHF

d_gene: TRBD2
v_gene: TRBV5-1
abundance: -
j_gene: TRBJ2-5
CDR3nt: TGCGCCAGCAGCTTAGTAGCGGGGGGACGTCAAGAGACCCAGTACTTC
CDR3aa: CASSLVAGGRQETQYF

d_gene: -
v_gene: TRBV6-1
abundance: -
j_gene: TRBJ1-1
CDR3nt: TGTGCCAGCAGTGATGACAGTCCGTGGAACACTGAAGCTTTCTTT
CDR3aa: CASSDDSPWNTEAFF

d_gene: -
v_gene: TRBV9
abundance: -
j_gene: TRBJ1-5
CDR3nt: TGTGCCAGCAGCGTAGGACAGACTAGCAATCAGCCCCAGCATTTT
CDR3aa: CASSVGQTSNQPQHF

d_gene: TRBD1
v_gene: TRBV7-9
abundance: few
j_gene: TRBJ2-2
CDR3nt: TGTGCCAGCAGCCGCAGGGGGACCGGGGAGCTGTTTTTT
CDR3aa: CASSRRGTGELFF

d_gene: -
v_gene: TRBV4-2
abundance: -
j_gene: TRBJ1-5
CDR3nt: TGTGCCAGCAGCCGGGTTTGGGGAGGGGAGATAGGAAGCAATCAGCCCCAGCATTTT
CDR3aa: CASSRVWGGEIGSNQPQHF

d_gene: -
v_gene: TRBV2
abundance: -
j_gene: TRBJ1-4
CDR3nt: TGTGCCAGCAGTGACTTGGCTCTTACTAATGAAAAACTGTTTTTT
CDR3aa: CASSDLALTNEKLFF

d_gene: TRBD1
v_gene: TRBV29-1
abundance: few
j_gene: TRBJ2-2
CDR3nt: TGCAGCGTTGAAGATCGGGACAGAGGGAACACCGGGGAGCTGTTTTTT
CDR3aa: CSVEDRDRGNTGELFF

d_gene: -
v_gene: TRBV28
abundance: -
j_gene: TRBJ1-1
CDR3nt: TGTGCCAGCAGTTTGGGGCAGGGTGGGATGACTGAAGCTTTCTTT
CDR3aa: CASSLGQGGMTEAFF

d_gene: -
v_gene: TRBV7-6
abundance: -
j_gene: TRBJ1-2
CDR3nt: TGTGCCAGCAGCTTAGCGCCCTCACCTGAACCACTGGGCTACACCTTC
CDR3aa: CASSLAPSPEPLGYTF

d_gene: -
v_gene: TRBV7-8
abundance: -
j_gene: TRBJ2-7
CDR3nt: TGTGCCAGCAGCTTTTACTTTGGACTACCGGGCGAGCAGTACTTC
CDR3aa: CASSFYFGLPGEQYF

d_gene: -
v_gene: TRBV6-4
abundance: -
j_gene: TRBJ1-6
CDR3nt: TGTGCCAGCAGTGACTCCTCCGGGGAAGCACCCCTCCACTTT
CDR3aa: CASSDSSGEAPLHF

d_gene: TRBD2
v_gene: TRBV5-4
abundance: -
j_gene: TRBJ2-7
CDR3nt: TGTGCCAGCAGCTTGGGACTAGCGGGTAACTACGAGCAGTACTTC
CDR3aa: CASSLGLAGNYEQYF

d_gene: -
v_gene: TRBV6-2/TRBV6-3
abundance: -
j_gene: TRBJ2-1
CDR3nt: TGTGCCAGCAGTTACAATCGAGTTCGGAATGAGCAGTTCTTC
CDR3aa: CASSYNRVRNEQFF

d_gene: -
v_gene: TRBV7-3
abundance: -
j_gene: TRBJ1-1
CDR3nt: TGTGCCAGCAGCGCATTACAGGGTAGCACTGAAGCTTTCTTT
CDR3aa: CASSALQGSTEAFF

d_gene: -
v_gene: TRBV13
abundance: -
j_gene: TRBJ1-1
CDR3nt: TGTGCCAGCAGCGCCGACGGGAACACTGAAGCTTTCTTT
CDR3aa: CASSADGNTEAFF

d_gene: -
v_gene: TRBV19
abundance: -
j_gene: TRBJ1-1
CDR3nt: TGTGCCAGTAGACACTGGAGCACTGAAGCTTTCTTT
CDR3aa: CASRHWSTEAFF

d_gene: TRBD1
v_gene: TRBV11-2
abundance: once
j_gene: TRBJ1-1
CDR3nt: TGTGCCAGCAGCTCCTGGACAGGGCGACAAAACACTGAAGCTTTCTTT
CDR3aa: CASSSWTGRQNTEAFF

d_gene: TRBD1
v_gene: TRBV28
abundance: -
j_gene: TRBJ1-6
CDR3nt: TGTGCCAGCAGTTATGTACAGGGGAGTAGTTCACCCCTCCACTTT
CDR3aa: CASSYVQGSSSPLHF

d_gene: -
v_gene: TRBV19
abundance: -
j_gene: TRBJ1-5
CDR3nt: TGTGCCAGTAGTCCGGACAGCGACCCGAATCGGCCCCAGCATTTT
CDR3aa: CASSPDSDPNRPQHF

d_gene: -
v_gene: TRBV5-1
abundance: -
j_gene: TRBJ2-7
CDR3nt: TGCGCCAGCAGCCTATATCTGGGCAGGGCCTCCGGTGGTCGGTGGGAGCAGTACTTC
CDR3aa: CASSLYLGRASGGRWEQYF

d_gene: -
v_gene: TRBV6-1
abundance: -
j_gene: TRBJ1-2
CDR3nt: TGTGCCAGCAGTGAATATGGGCCAGCTAACTATGGCTACACCTTC
CDR3aa: CASSEYGPANYGYTF

d_gene: -
v_gene: TRBV7-3
abundance: -
j_gene: TRBJ1-5
CDR3nt: TGTGCCAGCAGCTTAACGGGAGGTCAGCCCCAGCATTTT
CDR3aa: CASSLTGGQPQHF

d_gene: -
v_gene: TRBV6-5
abundance: -
j_gene: TRBJ1-6
CDR3nt: TGTGCCAGCAGTTATTCATGGACTTTCAATAATTCACCCCTCCACTTT
CDR3aa: CASSYSWTFNNSPLHF

d_gene: TRBD1
v_gene: TRBV10-3
abundance: -
j_gene: TRBJ2-7
CDR3nt: TGTGCCATCAGTGAGTCTAAGGGACAGGCCTCCTACGAGCAGTACTTC
CDR3aa: CAISESKGQASYEQYF

d_gene: -
v_gene: TRBV15
abundance: -
j_gene: TRBJ1-5
CDR3nt: TGTGCCACCAGCAGAGCGTTACTCGTGGAGACTCAGGCTCAGCCCCAGCATTTT
CDR3aa: CATSRALLVETQAQPQHF

d_gene: TRBD1
v_gene: TRBV14
abundance: -
j_gene: TRBJ1-3
CDR3nt: TGTGCCAGCAGCCAAATGACCTGGACAGGCGCTGGAAACACCATATATTTT
CDR3aa: CASSQMTWTGAGNTIYF

d_gene: -
v_gene: TRBV5-1
abundance: once
j_gene: TRBJ1-1
CDR3nt: TGCGCCAGCAGCGCGCGACGGCAGGATGAGACAGTGCGGACTGAAGCTTTCTTT
CDR3aa: CASSARRQDETVRTEAFF

d_gene: -
v_gene: TRBV2
abundance: -
j_gene: TRBJ1-1
CDR3nt: TGTGCCAGCATGCAGGTCATGGACACTGAAGCTTTCTTT
CDR3aa: CASMQVMDTEAFF

d_gene: TRBD2
v_gene: TRBV19
abundance: -
j_gene: TRBJ2-1
CDR3nt: TGTGCCAGTAGTATCGAGGTAGCGGGGGGGCGCAATGAGCAGTTCTTC
CDR3aa: CASSIEVAGGRNEQFF

d_gene: -
v_gene: TRBV6-5
abundance: -
j_gene: TRBJ2-2
CDR3nt: TGTGCCAGCAGTCCCTCGGGGACCGGGGAGCTGTTTTTT
CDR3aa: CASSPSGTGELFF

d_gene: TRBD1
v_gene: TRBV4-1
abundance: -
j_gene: TRBJ1-5
CDR3nt: TGCGCCAGCAGCCACCGCTTGGGACAGGGAGGGGATAGCAATCAGCCCCAGCATTTT
CDR3aa: CASSHRLGQGGDSNQPQHF

d_gene: -
v_gene: TRBV2
abundance: -
j_gene: TRBJ2-7
CDR3nt: TGTGCCAGCAGTGAAGTCACCTACACCTACGAGCAGTACTTC
CDR3aa: CASSEVTYTYEQYF

d_gene: -
v_gene: TRBV3-1/TRBV3-2
abundance: -
j_gene: TRBJ1-2
CDR3nt: TGTGCCAGCAGCCAGTGGAGGCAGACCTATGGCTACACCTTC
CDR3aa: CASSQWRQTYGYTF

d_gene: TRBD2
v_gene: TRBV5-1
abundance: -
j_gene: TRBJ2-1
CDR3nt: TGCGCCAGCAGCTTGGCCGGGGAGGGGCTTGGCAATGAGCAGTTCTTC
CDR3aa: CASSLAGEGLGNEQFF

d_gene: TRBD1
v_gene: TRBV7-3
abundance: once
j_gene: TRBJ1-1
CDR3nt: TGTGCCAGCAGCTTAATTGGACAGGGGAACACTGAAGCTTTCTTT
CDR3aa: CASSLIGQGNTEAFF

d_gene: -
v_gene: TRBV5-5
abundance: -
j_gene: TRBJ1-1
CDR3nt: TGTGCCAGCAGCTTGGGAGACATAACGAACACTGAAGCTTTCTTT
CDR3aa: CASSLGDITNTEAFF

d_gene: -
v_gene: TRBV4-1
abundance: -
j_gene: TRBJ1-2
CDR3nt: TGCGCCAGCAGCCAAGAAGGGAACTATGGCTACACCTTC
CDR3aa: CASSQEGNYGYTF

d_gene: -
v_gene: TRBV4-3
abundance: -
j_gene: TRBJ1-2
CDR3nt: TGCGCCAGCAGCCAAGACGCGGACGGGAATAACTATGGCTACACCTTC
CDR3aa: CASSQDADGNNYGYTF

d_gene: TRBD1
v_gene: TRBV15
abundance: -
j_gene: TRBJ1-2
CDR3nt: TGTGCCACCAGCAGAGATGGTGACAGGGATTATGGCTACACCTTC
CDR3aa: CATSRDGDRDYGYTF

d_gene: -
v_gene: TRBV2
abundance: once
j_gene: TRBJ1-1
CDR3nt: TGTGCCAGCAGTGGAGAGGCAATCAGGGGAGCTTTCTTT
CDR3aa: CASSGEAIRGAFF

d_gene: -
v_gene: TRBV7-9
abundance: -
j_gene: TRBJ2-7
CDR3nt: TGTGCCGAACATGGGCCTAGCTCCTACGAGCAGTACTTC
CDR3aa: CAEHGPSSYEQYF

d_gene: -
v_gene: TRBV6-5
abundance: -
j_gene: TRBJ1-5
CDR3nt: TGTGCCAGCAGGCAGGGCCATCAGCCCCAGCATTTT
CDR3aa: CASRQGHQPQHF

d_gene: TRBD2
v_gene: TRBV6-6
abundance: -
j_gene: TRBJ2-1
CDR3nt: TGTGCCAGCACCAAGGGACTAGCGGGGGGTTATGAGCAGTTCTTC
CDR3aa: CASTKGLAGGYEQFF

d_gene: -
v_gene: TRBV6-6
abundance: -
j_gene: TRBJ1-5
CDR3nt: TGTGCCAGCAGTTACCTGAATCAGCCCCAGCATTTT
CDR3aa: CASSYLNQPQHF

d_gene: -
v_gene: TRBV7-9
abundance: once
j_gene: TRBJ1-2
CDR3nt: TGTGCCAGCAGCTCCTCTTTTGGACCTTCCAACTATGGCTACACCTTC
CDR3aa: CASSSSFGPSNYGYTF

d_gene: TRBD1
v_gene: TRBV6-5
abundance: -
j_gene: TRBJ2-7
CDR3nt: TGTGCCAGCAGTTGGACAGGGCTTTCTTCCTACGAGCAGTACTTC
CDR3aa: CASSWTGLSSYEQYF

d_gene: TRBD1
v_gene: TRBV4-3
abundance: -
j_gene: TRBJ1-4
CDR3nt: TGCGCCAGCAGCCAGCAACAGGGGGTAGAAGAAAAACTGTTTTTT
CDR3aa: CASSQQQGVEEKLFF

d_gene: TRBD1
v_gene: TRBV6-5
abundance: -
j_gene: TRBJ1-1
CDR3nt: TGTGCCAGCAGGGTACTCGACAGGGTGAACACTGAAGCTTTCTTT
CDR3aa: CASRVLDRVNTEAFF